This T cell receptor beta chain was captured in a study of blood T cell repertoires in COVID-19. Study background: The origin of the acute and convalescent COVID-19 samples was the United States, Italy and Spain.

Per the original methods: Amplified reference gene primers provided the basis for estimating nucleated cell counts. Using immunoSEQ multiplex PCR, the repertoire was profiled, and TCRdb retains in-frame clones only, with some absent. The V and J calls and clone size come from that table; D and trimming were worked out from the DNA. The table includes 200,000 to 250,000 clones, roughly 83% detected once. This CDR3 is built from 12 residues. Germline V lookup: CDR1 SGHRS, CDR2 YFSETQ. V lost 4 bases and J 3 bases, leaving 5 bases between the germline ends. The gene calls are TRBV5-1 and TRBJ1-3; unclear D gene. The source is a man older than 75 with acute or convalescent COVID-19. The sequencing sample was made of peripheral blood. CDR3 residues: CASSADGNTIYF. As DNA, the CDR3 is TGCGCCAGCAGCGCGGATGGAAACACCATATATTTT. The full variable domain, completed using reference TRBV5-1 and TRBJ1-3, is KAGVTQTPRYLIKTRGQQVTLSCSPISGHRSVSWYQQTPGQGLQFLFEYFSETQRNKGNFPGRFSGRQFSNSRSEMNVSTLELGDSALYLCASSADGNTIYFGEGSWLTVV.